The 29 T cell receptor beta chains below were found in one sample sequenced in a study of blood T cell repertoires in COVID-19. Measured with immunoSEQ multiplex PCR; TCRdb has only the in-frame clones, and not every one. The table has approximately 250,000 clones, approximately 85% seen once. The sequencing input was peripheral blood. These receptors all stem from a man between 40 and 49 years old with acute or convalescent COVID-19.

This clone has only one observation. The rearrangement uses TRBV6-5 and TRBJ2-1; 7 bases are a match to TRBD2. The CDR3 is made up of 15 amino acids. V lost 6 bases to trimming and J lost 2 bases; unmatched junction nucleotides: 7. Looked up from germline, CDR1 is MNHEY and CDR2 is SVGAGI. CDR3 nucleotides: TGTGCCAGCAGGGGGAGGGACCGCCCCTACAATGAGCAGTTCTTC. Amino acid sequence: CASRGRDRPYNEQFF.

The chain recombines TRBV27 with TRBJ1-1, with a tentative D call TRBD1 (5 bases). The CDR3 sequence is 16 residues long. CDR1 MNHEY and CDR2 SMNVEV come from the germline V gene (reference sequence). Trimming cost V 5 bases and J 1 base, with 17 bases left between them. CDR3 sequence: CASSPTPGFENTEAFF. CDR3 coding DNA: TGTGCCAGCAGTCCCACCCCAGGGTTCGAGAACACTGAAGCTTTCTTT.

The rearrangement uses TRBV2 and TRBJ1-1; 8 positions match TRBD1. Germline V gene sequence: CDR1 SNHLY, CDR2 FYNNEI. CDR3 length: 15 residues. J was trimmed by 1 base and V by 5 bases; bases with no gene match: 6. CDR3 loop: CASSFRGPGNTEAFF. The CDR3 region has the DNA TGTGCCAGCAGTTTCAGGGGGCCTGGGAACACTGAAGCTTTCTTT.

This sequence joins TRBV2 and TRBJ1-4, with D tentatively TRBD1 (5 bases). Germline CDR1 reads SNHLY; CDR2 reads FYNNEI. V lost 11 bases to trimming and J lost 8 bases, with 18 bases between them. The CDR3 sequence is 13 residues long. As DNA, the CDR3 is TGTGCCGACTCCAGGGATTATGAAGAAAAACTGTTTTTT. As protein: CADSRDYEEKLFF.

The rearrangement joins TRBV7-8 to TRBJ2-7; D perhaps matches TRBD2 (6 bases). CDR3 size: 12 residues. V shed 8 bases and J shed 6 bases, with 14 bases lying between them. Germline CDR1 and CDR2: SGHVS and FQNEAQ. CDR3 sequence: CASYTVGGEQYF. The DNA for the CDR3 is TGTGCCAGCTATACCGTCGGGGGCGAGCAGTACTTC.

V usage is TRBV7-2 and J usage is TRBJ2-4; TRBD2 aligns across 8 bases. The V gene's germline CDR1 is SGHTA and CDR2 FQGNSA. This CDR3 is 14 amino acids long. Trimming cost V 5 bases and J 11 bases; bases outside gene matches: 11. This CDR3 is CASSEVVVRGVQYF. CDR3 DNA: TGTGCCAGCAGCGAAGTAGTGGTGCGGGGGGTTCAGTACTTC. Supplemented by reference TRBV7-2 and TRBJ2-4, the full variable domain reads GAGVSQSPSNKVTEKGKDVELRCDPISGHTALYWYRQSLGQGLEFLIYFQGNSAPDKSGLPSDRFSAERTGGSVSTLTIQRTQQEDSAVYLCASSEVVVRGVQYFGAGTRLSVL.

The chain employs TRBV27 and TRBJ2-2, with a tentative D call TRBD1 (6 bases). The CDR3 has 16 residues. Germline CDR1 MNHEY, CDR2 SMNVEV (reference sequence). The V end lost 4 bases, the J end lost 3 bases, and 15 bases lay between the germline ends. The CDR3 here is CASSSPSRGDTGELFF. The CDR3 region has the DNA TGTGCCAGCAGTTCTCCCAGCAGGGGTGACACCGGGGAGCTGTTTTTT.

V and J are TRBV30 and TRBJ2-1; D is undetermined. The CDR3 has 15 residues. V was pared by 0 bases and J by 0 bases, with 9 bases between. CDR1 and CDR2 from the germline V gene are GTSNPN and SVGIG (reference sequence). This chain's CDR3 is CAWSVGLDSYNEQFF. DNA of the CDR3: TGTGCCTGGAGTGTTGGGCTTGACTCCTACAATGAGCAGTTCTTC.

The table lists this clone with a few counts. CDR3 sequence reads: CASSQQGVYGYTF. The CDR3 region has the DNA TGTGCCAGCAGCCAACAGGGGGTCTATGGCTACACCTTC. J is TRBJ1-2 and V is TRBV12-3 or TRBV12-4; TRBD1 matches 8 bases. After removal of 6 bases from V and 4 bases from J, the junction contained 4 bases not matched to a gene. This CDR3 is 13 amino acids long.

The chain is built from TRBV30 and TRBJ2-7; TRBD2 is a possible D gene (6 bases). V lost 2 bases, J lost 3 bases, and 11 bases lay in between. Germline lookup yields CDR1 GTSNPN and CDR2 SVGIG (reference sequence). The CDR3 loop spans 13 amino acids. CDR3 region: CAWSQDYHYEQYF. The CDR3 DNA sequence: TGTGCCTGGAGTCAGGACTACCACTACGAGCAGTACTTC.

Here the CDR3 reads CASTQNRDPEAFF. CDR3 bases: TGTGCCAGCACGCAAAACAGGGATCCTGAAGCTTTCTTT. The chain has TRBV7-9 and TRBJ1-1; a weak D match, TRBD1 (6 bases). Germline CDR1 reads SEHNR; CDR2 reads FQNEAQ (reference sequence). The CDR3 spans 13 residues. V was shortened by 7 bases and J by 6 bases, with 15 bases between the two germline ends.

The chain recombines TRBV7-9 with TRBJ2-5; TRBD2 matches at 11 bases. Germline V gene sequence: CDR1 SEHNR, CDR2 FQNEAQ (reference sequence). The CDR3 is 12 amino acids. After removal of 11 bases from V and 5 bases from J, the junction contained 4 bases not matched to a gene. CDR3 nucleotides: TGTGCCGTAGCGGGGGGGAACGAGACCCAGTACTTC. Translated: CAVAGGNETQYF.

The J gene is TRBJ1-1, the V gene TRBV2, with 7 bases identical to TRBD1. Germline CDR1 reads SNHLY; CDR2 reads FYNNEI. CDR3 length: 15 residues. The V and J ends lost 2 bases and 0 bases, in that order; junction bases with no gene match: 3. The CDR3 protein is CASSERGQLNTEAFF. In nucleotides, the CDR3 is TGTGCCAGCAGTGAAAGGGGGCAATTGAACACTGAAGCTTTCTTT.

This chain joins TRBV2 and TRBJ1-1; D unclear. The CDR3 runs to 13 residues. Germline assignment: CDR1 SNHLY and CDR2 FYNNEI. V dropped 3 bases and J dropped 5 bases, with 10 bases sitting between them. The CDR3: CASSESAGTEAFF. The CDR3 nucleotides read TGTGCCAGCAGTGAGTCGGCGGGGACTGAAGCTTTCTTT.

This clone was seen many times. The rearrangement links TRBV7-9 to TRBJ1-2; 8 bases match TRBD1. The CDR3 extends over 14 amino acids. V lost 5 bases to trimming and J lost 4 bases; unmatched junction nucleotides: 6. Germline V gene data show CDR1 as SEHNR and CDR2 as FQNEAQ (reference sequence). CDR3 region: CASSPPGQVYGYTF. The DNA of the CDR3 is TGTGCCAGCAGCCCGCCGGGACAGGTCTATGGCTACACCTTC.

The chain combines TRBV21-1 with TRBJ1-1; TRBD1, as called in the table, went unchecked against the DNA. TRBV21-1 is a known pseudogene. This CDR3 has 15 residues. CDR3 loop: CASRHEGVRDTEAFF. The CDR3 bases are TGTGCCAGCAGGCACGAAGGGGTAAGGGACACTGAAGCTTTCTTT.

The J gene is TRBJ2-2, the V gene TRBV7-9; 10 bases match TRBD2. V shed 5 bases, J shed 1 base, and the junction held 7 bases outside the gene matches. CDR3 length equals 17 residues. Germline CDR1 and CDR2: SEHNR and FQNEAQ (reference sequence). CDR3 in amino acids: CASSRMGTSVNTGELFF. DNA of the CDR3: TGTGCCAGCAGCCGTATGGGGACTAGCGTGAACACCGGGGAGCTGTTTTTT.

The V gene is TRBV5-1, the J gene TRBJ2-3, with 7 bases fitting TRBD2. The CDR3 runs to 15 residues. V trimming: 5 bases; J trimming: 2 bases; junction bases outside the gene matches: 8. Germline CDR1 and CDR2: SGHRS and YFSETQ. CDR3: CASRSGTTNTDTQYF. Written as DNA, the CDR3 is TGCGCCAGCAGGTCCGGGACTACAAACACAGATACGCAGTATTTT.

This clone was counted a single time. The rearrangement joins TRBV10-2 to TRBJ2-3; 7 nucleotides agree with TRBD2. Germline V CDR1 and CDR2: WSHSY, SAAADI. The CDR3 runs to 14 residues. Germline trimming cut 6 bases from V and 6 bases from J; bases unmatched to any gene: 9. The CDR3 DNA sequence: TGCGCCAGCAGATTAGCGGGTCCGTCGGATACGCAGTATTTT. Protein: CASRLAGPSDTQYF.

The chain couples TRBV5-4 to TRBJ2-1, with D uncertain. The germline gives CDR1 SGHNT, CDR2 YYREEE (reference sequence). CDR3 length equals 13 residues. Trimming left V 0 bases short and J 5 bases short, with 6 bases between. DNA of the CDR3: TGTGCCAGCAGCTTGGTCAGTGACAATGAGCAGTTCTTC. It specifies CASSLVSDNEQFF.

This clone occurred a few times. The CDR3 here is CASSLAGVYEQYF. Here the CDR3 DNA reads TGTGCCAGCAGCTTGGCGGGAGTTTACGAGCAGTACTTC. The chain has TRBV5-6 and TRBJ2-7; D is perhaps TRBD2 (6 bases). The CDR3 loop spans 13 amino acids. Germline V gives CDR1 SGHDT, CDR2 YYEEEE. V lost 0 bases, J lost 4 bases, and 8 bases lay in between.

The chain links TRBV7-2 to TRBJ2-5; D is ambiguous. This CDR3 has 13 residues. The ends were cut back, 6 bases at V and 1 base at J, with 9 bases in the middle. Germline values: CDR1 SGHTA, CDR2 FQGNSA. CDR3 nucleotide sequence: TGTGCCAGCAGGCTAGACCTCCAAGAGACCCAGTACTTC. As protein: CASRLDLQETQYF.

V and J are TRBV7-3 and TRBJ1-1; 7 bases are a match to TRBD1. The length of the CDR3 is 13 residues. CDR1 SGHTA and CDR2 FQGTGA come from the germline V gene. With V trimmed by 2 bases and J by 8 bases, 5 bases remained unmatched. DNA of the CDR3: TGTGCCAGCAGCTTATTCGCAGGGGGGGAAGCTTTCTTT. Translating it yields CASSLFAGGEAFF.

This chain uses TRBV3-1 (or the pseudogene TRBV3-2) with TRBJ1-1; D remains unclear. Looked up from germline, CDR1 is LGHDT and CDR2 is YNNKEL (reference sequence). The CDR3 totals 15 residues. With 4 bases removed from V and 1 base from J, the gap between germline ends came to 13 bases. The CDR3 protein is CASSPQSTPNTEAFF. The CDR3 DNA reads TGTGCCAGCAGCCCGCAGTCGACTCCGAACACTGAAGCTTTCTTT.

The chain couples TRBV4-1 to TRBJ1-6; D gene uncertain. Trimming cost V 1 base and J 11 bases, with 9 bases left between them. This CDR3 is 13 amino acids long. The germline CDR1 and CDR2 sequences are MGHRA and YSYEKL. The DNA for the CDR3 is TGCGCCAGCAGCCAAGGACTCGCTGCACCCCTCCACTTT. Translation: CASSQGLAAPLHF.

Concerning this clone: This specimen includes other DNA sequences encoding the same CDR3. The chain's CDR3 is CASSREGEQFF. The CDR3, as DNA: TGTGCCAGCAGTCGGGAAGGTGAGCAGTTCTTC. The rearrangement joins TRBV6-5 to TRBJ2-1; a possible D gene is TRBD2 (5 bases). V was clipped by 5 bases and J by 9 bases, with 8 bases between them. This CDR3 contains 11 residues. The V gene's germline CDR1 is MNHEY and CDR2 SVGAGI.

This chain links TRBV5-1 with TRBJ2-7; 9 bases are shared with TRBD1. Germline values: CDR1 SGHRS, CDR2 YFSETQ. This CDR3 spans 15 amino acids. Trimming took 4 bases from V and 6 from J; bases not matched to a gene: 11. The DNA for the CDR3 is TGCGCCAGCAGCGGACGGACAGGGGAAGCTCGCGAGCAGTACTTC. Translated: CASSGRTGEAREQYF. The full variable domain, its missing parts supplied by reference TRBV5-1 and TRBJ2-7, is KAGVTQTPRYLIKTRGQQVTLSCSPISGHRSVSWYQQTPGQGLQFLFEYFSETQRNKGNFPGRFSGRQFSNSRSEMNVSTLELGDSALYLCASSGRTGEAREQYFGPGTRLTVT.

The chain employs TRBV14 and TRBJ1-1, with a weak D call TRBD1 (6 bases). CDR1 SGHDN and CDR2 FVKESK come from the germline V gene. Deletions cut 1 base from V and 0 bases from J, with 12 bases between. This CDR3 contains 16 residues. CDR3 sequence reads: CASSQVKGTMNTEAFF. Written as DNA, the CDR3 is TGTGCCAGCAGCCAAGTGAAAGGGACAATGAACACTGAAGCTTTCTTT.

The CDR3 nucleotides read TGTGCCAGCAGCCAAGAAGGGGCTAACACCGGGGAGCTGTTTTTT. Encoded protein: CASSQEGANTGELFF. The genes are TRBV4-2 and TRBJ2-2; D possibly corresponds to TRBD1 (5 bases). The CDR3 runs 15 residues. CDR1 and CDR2 from the germline V gene are LGHNA and YNFKEQ. Trimming cost V 0 bases and J 2 bases, with 7 bases left between them.